Described below is a single TCR beta chain sequence and its context. Its antigen is as yet unknown. These data come from a study of T cells in Graves' hyperthyroidism and ophthalmopathy. Study-wide results and limits: Ophthalmopathy stood apart from stable hyperthyroidism in a 13 V-J model. A median about 6.5 months before onset, the model predicted ophthalmopathy. Expanded thyroid clonotypes (above 0.001) were mostly also found in blood.

RNA transcripts provided the source from which TCR beta CDR3 regions were amplified. During a first-round RT-PCR of the TCR CDR3, the HTBI primer set was used. MiXCR, run by TCRdb on the multiplex PCR reads, gives a single entry per CDR3 protein. The table includes about 360,000 distinct CDR3 sequences, 15% to 20% detected once. Diagnoses used clinical symptoms, serum thyroxine and TRAb, thyroid ultrasound and orbital computed tomography. The CDR3 totals 15 residues. Germline-derived CDR1 and CDR2 are KGHDR and SFDVKD. With 3 bases clipped from V and 4 bases from J, the junction kept 5 bases outside the gene matches.

Source material: blood. V is TRBV24-1 and J is TRBJ1-5; 7 bases match TRBD1. This clonotype was sampled from a young woman with Graves' hyperthyroidism. CDR3 in DNA: TGTGCCACCAGTGATAATGGACAGGCGAATCAGCCCCAGCATTTT. It translates to CATSDNGQANQPQHF.